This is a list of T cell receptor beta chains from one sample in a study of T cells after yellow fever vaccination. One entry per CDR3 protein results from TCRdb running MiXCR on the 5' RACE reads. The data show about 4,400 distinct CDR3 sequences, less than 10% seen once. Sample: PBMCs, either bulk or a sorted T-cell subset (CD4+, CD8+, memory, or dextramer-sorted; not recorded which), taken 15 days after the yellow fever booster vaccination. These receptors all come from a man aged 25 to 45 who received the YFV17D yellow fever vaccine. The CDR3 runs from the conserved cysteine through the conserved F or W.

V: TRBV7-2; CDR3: CASSRETGYTDTQYF
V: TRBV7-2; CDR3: CASSPQITGGDSYEQYF
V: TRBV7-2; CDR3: CASRKQPMNTEAFF
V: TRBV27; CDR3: CASSLSQAPGTSYNEQFF
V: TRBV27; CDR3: CATRRGDRERYF
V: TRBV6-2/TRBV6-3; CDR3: CASSYSPGRGATDTQYF
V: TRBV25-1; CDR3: CASSANGVGNTIYF
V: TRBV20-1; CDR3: CSAMAGGASKNIQYF
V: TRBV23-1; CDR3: CASSLLAVAFF
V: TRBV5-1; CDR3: CASSSFADSYEQYF
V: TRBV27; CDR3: CASSPWDSHGETQYF
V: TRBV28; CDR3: CASSSLARVGKLFF
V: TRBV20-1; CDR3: CSAREKAGGQNEQFF
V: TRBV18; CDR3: CASSPTTGTGSEAFF
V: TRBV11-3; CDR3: CASSLGGSGTDTQYF
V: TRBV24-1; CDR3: CATSDPKDNEQFF